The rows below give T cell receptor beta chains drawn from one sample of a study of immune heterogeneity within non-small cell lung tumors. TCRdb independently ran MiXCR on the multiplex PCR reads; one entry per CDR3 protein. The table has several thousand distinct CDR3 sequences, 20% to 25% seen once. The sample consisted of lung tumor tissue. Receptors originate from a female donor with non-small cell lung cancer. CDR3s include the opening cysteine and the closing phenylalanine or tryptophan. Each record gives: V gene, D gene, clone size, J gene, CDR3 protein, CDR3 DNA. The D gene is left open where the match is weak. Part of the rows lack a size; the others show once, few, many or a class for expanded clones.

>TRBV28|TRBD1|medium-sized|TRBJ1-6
CASSLRTGSSPLHF
TGTGCCAGCAGTTTACGGACAGGTAGCTCACCCCTCCACTTT
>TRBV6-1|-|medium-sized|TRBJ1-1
CASSSAGNTEAFF
TGTGCCAGCAGTTCGGCAGGGAACACTGAAGCTTTCTTT
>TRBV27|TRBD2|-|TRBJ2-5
CASSSGTSGSSETQYF
TGTGCCAGCAGTTCCGGGACTAGCGGGAGTTCAGAGACCCAGTACTTC
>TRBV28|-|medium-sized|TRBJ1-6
CASSRLGGAWDNSPLHF
TGTGCCAGCAGTCGACTCGGGGGCGCGTGGGATAATTCACCCCTCCACTTT
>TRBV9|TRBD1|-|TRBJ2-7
CASSVEDRVVYEQYF
TGTGCCAGCAGCGTAGAGGACAGGGTGGTGTACGAGCAGTACTTC
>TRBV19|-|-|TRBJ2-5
CASNPRLGETQYF
TGTGCCAGTAATCCGAGACTAGGGGAGACCCAGTACTTC
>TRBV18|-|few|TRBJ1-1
CASSPRTVNTEAFF
TGTGCCAGCTCACCACGGACGGTGAACACTGAAGCTTTCTTT
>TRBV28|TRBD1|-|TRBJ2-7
CVSTGTGMSVRVYEQYF
TGTGTCAGCACTGGGACAGGGATGTCGGTACGAGTGTACGAGCAGTACTTC
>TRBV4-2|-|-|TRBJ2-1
CASSQGVLDEQFF
TGTGCCAGCAGCCAAGGCGTGCTCGATGAGCAGTTCTTC
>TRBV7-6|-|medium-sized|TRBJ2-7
CASSLWTGSSYEQYF
TGTGCCAGCAGCTTATGGACGGGGAGCTCCTACGAGCAGTACTTC
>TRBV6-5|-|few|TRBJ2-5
CASSYSNIQETQYF
TGTGCCAGCAGTTACTCAAACATTCAAGAGACCCAGTACTTC
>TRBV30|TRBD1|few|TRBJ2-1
CAWNYPGGQGQFF
TGTGCCTGGAATTACCCCGGGGGACAGGGTCAGTTCTTC
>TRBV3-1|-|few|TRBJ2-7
CASSHGTYEQYF
TGTGCCAGCAGCCACGGGACCTACGAGCAGTACTTC
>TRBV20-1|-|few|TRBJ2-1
CSARGLAIYEQFF
TGCAGTGCTAGAGGGCTAGCGATCTATGAGCAGTTCTTC
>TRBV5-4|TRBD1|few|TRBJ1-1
CASSPPGQGYGTTEAFF
TGTGCCAGCAGCCCCCCGGGACAGGGATACGGTACAACTGAAGCTTTCTTT
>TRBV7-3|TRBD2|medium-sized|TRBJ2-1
CASSLGGRAGDEQFF
TGTGCCAGCAGCTTGGGAGGGAGGGCGGGCGATGAGCAGTTCTTC
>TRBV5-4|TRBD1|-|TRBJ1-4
CASSGGSGEKLFF
TGTGCCAGTTCAGGGGGCAGCGGTGAAAAACTGTTTTTT
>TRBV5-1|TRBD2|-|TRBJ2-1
CASSIGLAGGVDEQFF
TGCGCCAGCAGCATCGGACTAGCGGGAGGTGTGGATGAGCAGTTCTTC
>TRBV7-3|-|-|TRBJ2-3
CASNLGVAASTDTRYF
TGTGCCAGCAACTTAGGGGTAGCGGCTAGCACAGATACGCGGTATTTT
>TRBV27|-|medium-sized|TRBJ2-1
CASSHRRDYNEQFF
TGTGCCAGCAGTCACAGACGTGACTACAATGAGCAGTTCTTC
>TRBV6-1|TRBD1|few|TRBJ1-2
CASSPPTGGASGYTF
TGTGCCAGCAGTCCACCGACAGGGGGCGCGAGTGGCTACACCTTC
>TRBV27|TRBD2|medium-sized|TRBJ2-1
CASSLAGGSVDEQFF
TGTGCCAGCAGTTTGGCGGGCGGGAGTGTCGATGAGCAGTTCTTC
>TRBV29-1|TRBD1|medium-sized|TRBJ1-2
CSVSGTGTNYGYTF
TGCAGCGTTTCCGGGACAGGGACTAACTATGGCTACACCTTC
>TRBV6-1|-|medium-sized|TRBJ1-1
CASSELGGGNKNTEAFF
TGTGCCAGCAGTGAACTAGGGGGTGGGAATAAAAACACTGAAGCTTTCTTT
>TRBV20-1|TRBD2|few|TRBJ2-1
CSARTGLAGGTYNEQFF
TGCAGTGCTAGAACGGGACTAGCGGGAGGCACCTACAATGAGCAGTTCTTC
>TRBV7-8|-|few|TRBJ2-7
CASSLEFGDEQYF
TGTGCCAGCAGCTTAGAGTTTGGGGACGAGCAGTACTTC
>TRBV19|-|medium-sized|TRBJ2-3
CASSKLSGDTQYF
TGTGCCAGTAGTAAACTATCGGGCGATACGCAGTATTTT
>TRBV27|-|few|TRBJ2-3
CASNPRGITDTQYF
TGTGCCAGCAACCCTCGCGGGATCACAGATACGCAGTATTTT
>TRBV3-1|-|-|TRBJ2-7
CASSQESGVTYEQYF
TGTGCCAGCAGCCAAGAGTCCGGAGTCACCTACGAGCAGTACTTC
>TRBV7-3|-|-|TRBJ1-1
CASSLDLSTEAFF
TGTGCCAGCAGCCTCGACTTGTCCACTGAAGCTTTCTTT
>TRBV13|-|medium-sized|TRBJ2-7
CASSLRDNLDEQYF
TGTGCCAGCAGCTTACGGGATAACTTGGACGAGCAGTACTTC
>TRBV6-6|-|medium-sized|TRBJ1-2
CASSYLPGWGGYTF
TGTGCCAGCAGTTACCTCCCGGGGTGGGGTGGCTACACCTTC
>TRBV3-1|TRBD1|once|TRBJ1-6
CASIDSRTGLNSPLHF
TGTGCCAGCATCGACAGCAGGACAGGACTAAATTCACCCCTCCACTTT
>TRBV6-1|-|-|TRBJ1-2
CASSPRTDSYGYTF
TGTGCCAGCAGTCCACGGACGGATTCTTATGGCTACACCTTC
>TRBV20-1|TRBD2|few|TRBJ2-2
CSAKRPAGGPSNTGELFF
TGCAGTGCCAAGAGACCGGCGGGAGGGCCTTCGAATACCGGGGAGCTGTTTTTT
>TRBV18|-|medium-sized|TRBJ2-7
CASSPSRGREHEQYF
TGTGCCAGCTCACCATCAAGGGGTCGGGAACACGAGCAGTACTTC